This T cell receptor beta chain was captured in a study of shared clonotypes between healthy human individuals. The germline CDR1 and CDR2 sequences are SQVTM and ANQGSEA. The CDR3 loop spans 13 amino acids. Trimming removed 6 bases at V and 4 bases at J, with 16 bases between. The repertoire was sequenced with immunoSEQ multiplex PCR; TCRdb's copy has only in-frame clones and lacks some. The table lists around 2.5 million clones, roughly 93% of them singletons, with around 0.4% in the top ten. The receptor was isolated from a man younger than 30 in good health. Some clones in this sample may be carry-over from other donors' samples. Specimen: naive CD4+ T cells from PBMCs. Subset here: CD45RA+ positively selected. The chain combines TRBV29-1 with TRBJ2-7; possible D gene TRBD2, 5 bases. The CDR3, as DNA: TGCAGCGTGAGAGGGATGTTCGGATACGAGCAGTACTTC. Translation: CSVRGMFGYEQYF.